This TCR beta chain was observed in a study of identical twins. Study conclusions and caveats: The study found weaker excess twin sharing in beta out-of-frame sequences. Models underestimated how often monozygotic twins shared out-of-frame TCR alpha.

The authors used template switching to add a universal primer site and gave cDNA unique molecular identifiers. TCRdb reanalysed the 5' RACE reads using MiXCR and keeps one entry per CDR3 protein. The sample holds approximately 600,000 distinct CDR3 sequences; over 8.5% are singletons and the top ten take approximately 3%. Only a few counts were recorded for this clonotype. Its specificity is unknown. This CDR3 contains 18 residues. Trimming shortened V by 0 bases and J by 4 bases, and 22 bases separated the two germline ends. Germline CDR1 SGHRS, CDR2 YFSETQ. These data also featured in a second study, about yellow fever vaccine responses in identical twins. That study adds: Reportedly, twins' vaccine T cell responses looked partly convergent and partly personalized.

The sample taken for sequencing was PBMCs. The sequence derives from a woman younger than 30 in good health. The J gene is TRBJ2-5, the V gene TRBV5-1; a weak D match, TRBD2 (5 bases). This CDR3 reads CASSLAQETTRARETQYF. The DNA of the CDR3 is TGCGCCAGCAGCTTGGCTCAGGAAACCACTAGAGCCCGAGAGACCCAGTACTTC.